Given below is one T cell receptor (beta chain) in context. Its antigen is as yet unknown. Other DNA sequences from this sample encode an identical CDR3 as well. These data originate in a study of shared clonotypes between healthy human individuals. Turning to the study itself: Per-donor plates numbered three CD4 naive, three CD4 memory, two CD8 naive and one CD8 memory.

Whole-study findings and limits: Clonotypes which were not shared had lower generation probabilities than clonotypes that all four donors shared. Approximately 4.6% of naive CD4 clonotypes were shared across four donors.

V shed 1 base and J shed 0 bases, with 9 bases lying between them. This CDR3 is built from 16 residues. Germline CDR1 is SGHNT and CDR2 is YENEEA. The authors loaded roughly 200 ng DNA, 25,000 to 30,000 T cell genomes, into sorted-subset replicate PCRs. Some clones are missing from TCRdb's copy, which holds only in-frame ones; the method was immunoSEQ multiplex PCR. The profile covers 950,000 to 1,300,000 clones, with about 80% appearing a single time and 1.4% taken by the ten largest. Material: memory CD4+ T cells sorted from blood. Subset reported: CD45RA-negative fraction. This sequence originates from a man aged 18 to 30 in good health. J is TRBJ2-2 and V is TRBV11-3; D is perhaps TRBD1 (6 bases). CDR3 in amino acids: CASSLVAGANTGELFF. CDR3 nucleotide sequence: TGTGCCAGCAGCTTAGTGGCAGGGGCGAACACCGGGGAGCTGTTTTTT.